Following are 15 T cell receptor beta chains from one sample sequenced in a study of T cells in localized non-small cell lung cancer. The data were produced by immunoSEQ multiplex PCR, yet TCRdb's version contains in-frame clones alone and is incomplete. Of about 6,700 clones listed, around 40% are singletons. The source material was lung tumor tissue, sampled before any cancer treatment. The receptor source for this set is a man aged 40-75 years with stage III lung adenocarcinoma.

The rearrangement joins TRBV10-3 to TRBJ1-5, with D possibly being TRBD1 (6 bases). The CDR3 runs to 12 residues. V lost 10 bases to trimming and J lost 4 bases, with 11 bases between them. Germline CDR1 and CDR2: ENHRY and SYGVKD. The CDR3 loop reads CATRGPNQPQHF. The CDR3 coding sequence is TGTGCCACCCGGGGGCCGAATCAGCCCCAGCATTTT.

V gene TRBV15 combines with J gene TRBJ1-4; maybe TRBD1 (6 bases). This CDR3 has 15 amino acids. Germline V CDR1 and CDR2: LNHNV, YYDKDF (reference sequence). With 0 bases removed from V and 8 bases from J, the gap between germline ends came to 13 bases. CDR3 bases: TGTGCCACCAGCAGAGATTCAGGGGCGGGGGAAAAACTGTTTTTT. Translated, it gives CATSRDSGAGEKLFF.

This clone was seen only a few times. Here the CDR3 reads CASKPGEPTSYEQYF. In nucleotides, the CDR3 is TGTGCCAGCAAGCCCGGAGAGCCTACCTCCTACGAGCAGTACTTC. V is TRBV6-8 and J is TRBJ2-7; D ambiguous. Germline loops: CDR1 MNHGY, CDR2 SAAAGT. The CDR3 sequence is 15 residues long. V lost 7 bases, J lost 0 bases, and 16 bases lay in between.

The chain is built from TRBV5-1 and TRBJ2-3; 7 positions agree with TRBD2. The CDR3 is 16 residues long. V lost 0 bases, J lost 2 bases, and 6 bases stayed unmatched. Germline CDR1 SGHRS, CDR2 YFSETQ. The DNA for the CDR3 is TGCGCCAGCAGCTTGGTTTTAGCGGGTCACACAGATACGCAGTATTTT. It translates to CASSLVLAGHTDTQYF.

The chain couples TRBV19 to TRBJ1-1, with 9 bases fitting TRBD1. The CDR3 extends over 14 amino acids. Germline CDR1 LNHDA, CDR2 SQIVND (reference sequence). V lost 6 bases to trimming and J lost 0 bases; unmatched junction nucleotides: 2. This CDR3 is CASRDRGLNTEAFF. The CDR3 nucleotides are TGTGCCAGTAGGGACAGGGGCCTGAACACTGAAGCTTTCTTT.

V and J are TRBV7-6 and TRBJ2-2; 10 nucleotides match TRBD1. Germline V gene lookup returns CDR1 SGHVS and CDR2 FNYEAQ. Losses at the gene ends were 3 bases for V and 3 bases for J; bases not matched to a gene: 1. CDR3 length equals 15 residues. This CDR3 is CASSLGTGDTGELFF. In DNA form, the CDR3 reads TGTGCCAGCAGCTTGGGGACAGGGGACACCGGGGAGCTGTTTTTT.

In this sample, this clone turned up a few times. This chain uses TRBV11-3 with TRBJ2-2, with 10 bases that match TRBD1. The CDR3 contains 15 residues. V gave up 1 base and J gave up 7 bases; unmatched junction bases: 3. Germline CDR1 SGHNT, CDR2 YENEEA. The CDR3 spells CASSLGTGGVGELFF. In nucleotides, the CDR3 is TGTGCCAGCAGCTTAGGGACAGGGGGTGTCGGGGAGCTGTTTTTT.

The gene calls are TRBV30 and TRBJ2-5; D is ambiguous. Germline CDR1 is GTSNPN and CDR2 is SVGIG (reference sequence). The CDR3 totals 13 residues. Deletions cut 2 bases from V and 1 base from J, with 8 bases between. The CDR3 bases are TGTGCCTGGAGTCGGAGTAGCCAAGAGACCCAGTACTTC. Amino acids: CAWSRSSQETQYF.

This clone has a handful of counts. The chain recombines TRBV7-1 with TRBJ2-2, with TRBD1 as a possible D gene (5 bases). TRBV7-1 is assigned to the ORF class and has an uncertain function. The V gene lost 7 bases and the J gene lost 6 bases, with 18 bases spanning the gap. The CDR3 extends over 15 amino acids. The CDR3 DNA is TGTGCCAGCACAGGACAAGGGGTAATCGCCGGGGAGCTGTTTTTT. Encoded protein: CASTGQGVIAGELFF.

This clone was detected only a few times. This sequence joins TRBV9 and TRBJ2-3, with 12 positions matching TRBD2. This CDR3 is 16 amino acids long. Germline-derived CDR1 and CDR2 are SGDLS and YYNGEE. V was clipped by 1 base and J by 3 bases; unmatched bases: 3. The CDR3 loop reads CASSVTGTSGTDTQYF. The CDR3 bases are TGTGCCAGCAGCGTAACCGGGACTAGCGGGACAGATACGCAGTATTTT.

V and J are TRBV30 and TRBJ1-2; D may be TRBD1 (6 bases). The CDR3 covers 16 residues. The V gene's germline CDR1 is GTSNPN and CDR2 SVGIG (reference sequence). V lost 3 bases and J 8 bases, leaving 25 bases between the germline ends. The chain's CDR3 is CAWRQGTQVVQDGYTF. As DNA, the CDR3 is TGTGCCTGGAGGCAGGGGACGCAAGTTGTCCAGGACGGCTACACCTTC.

This chain connects TRBV19 to TRBJ2-3; 13 bases match TRBD2. This CDR3 has 16 residues. Unmatched junction bases numbered 6, after V lost 4 bases and J lost 5 bases. Germline-derived CDR1 and CDR2 are LNHDA and SQIVND (reference sequence). Written as DNA, the CDR3 is TGTGCCAGTAGTACGCGGACTAGCGGGAGTGGAGATACGCAGTATTTT. Amino acid sequence: CASSTRTSGSGDTQYF.

The J gene is TRBJ1-1, the V gene TRBV11-3; weak D call: TRBD1 (5 bases). CDR1 is SGHNT, CDR2 YENEEA, per germline. This CDR3 has 15 amino acids. Trimming took off 5 bases at V and 4 bases at J, with 17 bases between the two ends. CDR3 sequence reads: CASSPRGSLSTEAFF. DNA of the CDR3: TGTGCCAGCAGCCCCCGGGGCAGTTTGAGCACTGAAGCTTTCTTT.

This clone has only one observation. The chain links TRBV11-3 to TRBJ2-3, with 8 bases that match TRBD2. Trimming removed 2 bases from V and 4 bases from J; junction bases left unmatched: 8. The CDR3 loop spans 16 amino acids. Germline V gene lookup returns CDR1 SGHNT and CDR2 YENEEA. CDR3 region: CASSLFGGGRADTQYF. The DNA for the CDR3 is TGTGCCAGCAGCTTATTCGGCGGGGGGAGGGCAGATACGCAGTATTTT.

CDR3 in amino acids: CASSQGTSGGTQYF. CDR3 bases: TGCGCCAGCAGCCAAGGAACTAGCGGGGGAACGCAGTATTTT. The V gene is TRBV4-1, the J gene TRBJ2-3, with TRBD2 matching over 11 bases. The CDR3 extends over 14 amino acids. The germline V gene has CDR1 MGHRA and CDR2 YSYEKL. Trimming took 1 base from V and 9 from J; bases not matched to a gene: 3.